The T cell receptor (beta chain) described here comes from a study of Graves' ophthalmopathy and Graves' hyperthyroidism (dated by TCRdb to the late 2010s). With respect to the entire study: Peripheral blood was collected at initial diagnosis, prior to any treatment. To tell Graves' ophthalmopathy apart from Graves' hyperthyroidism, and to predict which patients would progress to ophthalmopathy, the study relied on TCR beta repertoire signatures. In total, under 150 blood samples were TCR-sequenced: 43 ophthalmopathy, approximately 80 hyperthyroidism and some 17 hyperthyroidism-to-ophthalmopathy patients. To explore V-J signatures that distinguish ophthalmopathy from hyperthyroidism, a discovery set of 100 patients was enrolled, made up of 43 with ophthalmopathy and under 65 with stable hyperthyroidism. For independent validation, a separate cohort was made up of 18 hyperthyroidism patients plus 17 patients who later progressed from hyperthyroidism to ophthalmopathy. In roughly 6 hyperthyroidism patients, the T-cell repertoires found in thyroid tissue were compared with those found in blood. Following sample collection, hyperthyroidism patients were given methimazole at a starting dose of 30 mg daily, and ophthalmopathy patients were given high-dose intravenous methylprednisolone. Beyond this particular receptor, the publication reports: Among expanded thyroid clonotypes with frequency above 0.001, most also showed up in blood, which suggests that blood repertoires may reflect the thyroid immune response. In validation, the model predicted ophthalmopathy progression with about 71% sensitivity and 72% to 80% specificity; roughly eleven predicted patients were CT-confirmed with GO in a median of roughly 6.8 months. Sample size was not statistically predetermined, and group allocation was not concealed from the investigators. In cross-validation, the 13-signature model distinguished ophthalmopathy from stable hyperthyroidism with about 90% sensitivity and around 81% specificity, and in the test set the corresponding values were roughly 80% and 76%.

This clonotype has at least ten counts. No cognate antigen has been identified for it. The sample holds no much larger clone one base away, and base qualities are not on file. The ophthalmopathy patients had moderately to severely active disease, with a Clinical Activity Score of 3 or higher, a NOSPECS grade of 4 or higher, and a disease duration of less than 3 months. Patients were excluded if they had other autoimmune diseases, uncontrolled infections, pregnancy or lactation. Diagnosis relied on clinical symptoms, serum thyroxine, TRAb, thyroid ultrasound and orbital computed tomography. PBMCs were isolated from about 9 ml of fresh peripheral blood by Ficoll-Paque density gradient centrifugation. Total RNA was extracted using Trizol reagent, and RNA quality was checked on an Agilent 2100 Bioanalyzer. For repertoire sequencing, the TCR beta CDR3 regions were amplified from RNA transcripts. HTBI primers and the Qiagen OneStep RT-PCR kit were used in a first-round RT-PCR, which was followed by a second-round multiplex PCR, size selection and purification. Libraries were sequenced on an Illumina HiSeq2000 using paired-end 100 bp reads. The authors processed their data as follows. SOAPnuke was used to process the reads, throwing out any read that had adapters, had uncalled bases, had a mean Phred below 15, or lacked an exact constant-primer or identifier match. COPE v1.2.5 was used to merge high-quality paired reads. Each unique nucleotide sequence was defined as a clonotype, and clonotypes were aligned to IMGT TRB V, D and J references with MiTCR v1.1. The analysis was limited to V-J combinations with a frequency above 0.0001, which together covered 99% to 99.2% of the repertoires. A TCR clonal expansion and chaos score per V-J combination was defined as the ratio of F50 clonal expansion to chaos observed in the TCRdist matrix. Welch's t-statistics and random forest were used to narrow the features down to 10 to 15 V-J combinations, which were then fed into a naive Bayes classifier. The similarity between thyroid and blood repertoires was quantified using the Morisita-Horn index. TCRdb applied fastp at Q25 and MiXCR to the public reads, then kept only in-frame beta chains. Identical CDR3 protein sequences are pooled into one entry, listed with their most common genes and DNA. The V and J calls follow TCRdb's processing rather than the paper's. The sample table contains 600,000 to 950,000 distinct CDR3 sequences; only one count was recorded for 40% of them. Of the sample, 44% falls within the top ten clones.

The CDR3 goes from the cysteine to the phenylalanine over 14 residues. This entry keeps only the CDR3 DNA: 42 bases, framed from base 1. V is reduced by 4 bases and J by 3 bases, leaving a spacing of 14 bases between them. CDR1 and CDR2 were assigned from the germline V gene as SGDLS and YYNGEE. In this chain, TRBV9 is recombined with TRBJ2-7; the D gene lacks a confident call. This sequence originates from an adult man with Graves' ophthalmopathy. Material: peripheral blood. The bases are TGTGCCAGCAGCCCAGTACTGGTCGGCTACGAGCAGTACTTC. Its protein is CASSPVLVGYEQYF.